A single sample gave rise to the 13 T cell receptor beta chains below, sequenced in a study of T-cell memory formation after mild COVID-19. TCRdb redid the calling of the 5' RACE reads with MiXCR, one entry per CDR3 protein. Of 250,000 to 350,000 distinct CDR3 sequences in the sample, roughly 16% were seen once. The sample comprised PBMCs or a T cell subset sorted from them (not recorded which). The origin of the receptors is a man between 18 and 35 years old who had mild COVID-19 (a few samples of this study predate the infection). Cell type and time point are not known.

The table lists this clonotype with many counts. The chain links TRBV29-1 to TRBJ2-3, with 9 nucleotides matching TRBD1. This CDR3 region has 15 residues. Losses at the gene ends were 3 bases for V and 5 bases for J; bases not matched to a gene: 9. Looked up from germline, CDR1 is SQVTM and CDR2 is ANQGSEA. CDR3 loop: CSVDADRGSEDTQYF. The CDR3 coding sequence is TGCAGCGTTGATGCGGACAGGGGAAGTGAAGATACGCAGTATTTT.

V gene TRBV5-5 combines with J gene TRBJ1-5, with 11 bases fitting TRBD1. V shed 5 bases and J 5 bases; nucleotides not matched to a gene: 6. There are 15 residues in the CDR3. Germline CDR1 and CDR2: SGHKS and YYEKEE (reference sequence). The CDR3 sequence: CASSQGTGGYQPQHF. CDR3 coding DNA: TGTGCCAGCAGTCAAGGGACAGGGGGATATCAGCCCCAGCATTTT.

This clonotype was counted a few times. The V gene is TRBV10-2, the J gene TRBJ1-1; D ambiguous. CDR1 is WSHSY and CDR2 is SAAADI in the germline V gene. The V gene lost 4 bases and the J gene lost 1 base, with 7 bases spanning the gap. The CDR3 has 13 residues. CDR3 nucleotide sequence: TGCGCCAGCAGTGTCGGCTGGAACACTGAAGCTTTCTTT. This gives the protein CASSVGWNTEAFF.

In this sample, this clonotype turned up a few times. This rearrangement joins TRBV6-2 or TRBV6-3 to TRBJ2-3, with no clear D. This CDR3 is 15 amino acids long. The ends were cut back, 6 bases at V and 2 bases at J, with 15 bases in the middle. Germline V CDR1 and CDR2: MNHEY, SVGEGT. CDR3 region: CASRTLATVTDTQYF. The CDR3 region has the DNA TGTGCCAGCAGGACCCTTGCGACCGTCACAGATACGCAGTATTTT.

The J gene is TRBJ2-3, the V gene TRBV24-1; TRBD2 aligns across 11 bases. Germline V gene lookup returns CDR1 KGHDR and CDR2 SFDVKD. The CDR3 is made up of 18 amino acids. The trim removed 1 base at V and 2 bases at J, leaving 7 bases unmatched. The chain's CDR3 is CATSDFGYSGGDTDTQYF. CDR3 sequence (DNA): TGTGCCACCAGTGATTTCGGCTATAGCGGGGGGGACACAGATACGCAGTATTTT.

This clonotype was found a few times. The rearrangement joins TRBV4-3 to TRBJ2-7; D uncertain. Germline V gene lookup returns CDR1 LGHNA and CDR2 YSLEER. The CDR3 is 14 amino acids. Trimming left V 1 base short and J 1 base short, with 8 bases between. CDR3 sequence reads: CASSQAKGSYEQYV. The CDR3, as DNA: TGCGCCAGCAGCCAAGCGAAGGGATCCTACGAGCAGTACGTC.

This clonotype appeared many times. Relative to the germline gene, one junction end is altered; a read error may explain this. The chain joins TRBV5-1 to TRBJ2-1; 8 nucleotides align to TRBD1. Germline V gene sequence: CDR1 SGHRS, CDR2 YFSETQ. The CDR3 is made up of 14 amino acids. This CDR3 reads CASSLGQGGNEQFF. CDR3 sequence (DNA): TGTGCCAGCAGCTTAGGACAGGGAGGCAATGAGCAGTTCTTC.

This sequence joins TRBV11-2 and TRBJ2-2; the match to TRBD2 covers 12 bases. Germline V lookup: CDR1 SGHAT, CDR2 FQNNGV. CDR3 length: 15 residues. Trimming took 5 bases from V and 6 from J; bases not matched to a gene: 4. CDR3 protein: CASSPRLAGAGELFF. The DNA of the CDR3 is TGTGCCAGCAGCCCACGACTAGCGGGGGCCGGGGAGCTGTTTTTT.

The CDR3 bases are TGTGCCAGCAGCAAGGCCCGCAGGACTGAAGCTTTCTTT. Residues: CASSKARRTEAFF. The J gene is TRBJ1-1, the V gene TRBV11-2; D gene uncertain. The CDR3 consists of 13 residues. V was cut by 5 bases and J by 5 bases, with 12 bases left in between. The germline CDR1 and CDR2 sequences are SGHAT and FQNNGV.

This clonotype was seen many times. J is TRBJ1-1 and V is TRBV3-1; D unclear. CDR1 is LGHDT and CDR2 is YNNKEL in the germline V gene (reference sequence). The CDR3 runs 11 residues. Trimming took 1 base from V and 4 from J, leaving 1 base between them. CDR3 nucleotide sequence: TGTGCCAGCAGCCAAGCCACTGAAGCTTTCTTT. It specifies CASSQATEAFF.

This clonotype has ten or more counts. V gene TRBV6-5 combines with J gene TRBJ2-3; the D gene could be TRBD1 or TRBD2 (5 bases each). The V gene lost 5 bases and the J gene lost 0 bases, with 9 bases spanning the gap. Germline loops: CDR1 MNHEY, CDR2 SVGAGI. The length of the CDR3 is 14 residues. The CDR3 DNA is TGTGCCAGCAGTCACGGGACCAGCACAGATACGCAGTATTTT. Translating gives CASSHGTSTDTQYF.

The chain has TRBV12-3 or TRBV12-4 and TRBJ1-2, with D maybe TRBD1 (5 bases). The CDR3 length is 13 residues. Trimming shortened V by 3 bases and J by 7 bases, and 12 bases separated the two germline ends. The CDR3 bases are TGTGCCAGCAGTTTGGGGCCAAGTGGTGGCTACACCTTC. Encoded protein: CASSLGPSGGYTF.

The genes are TRBV10-3 and TRBJ2-3; 7 bases match TRBD2. Trimming removed 6 bases from V and 3 bases from J; junction bases left unmatched: 9. CDR3 size: 15 residues. Germline CDR1 is ENHRY and CDR2 is SYGVKD. The CDR3 sequence: CAISTPWGGTDTQYF. CDR3 nucleotide sequence: TGTGCCATCAGCACCCCTTGGGGGGGGACAGATACGCAGTATTTT.